Presented here are 4 T cell receptor beta chains from one specimen sequenced in a study of control samples from healthy donors and cancer patients. Assay: immunoSEQ multiplex PCR; the TCRdb copy retains only in-frame clones and omits some. The table lists some 120,000 clones, more than 70% of them singletons, with about 3% in the top ten. Sequencing was done on a sample of blood. All receptors come from a man aged 60 to 69 in good health.

The rearrangement uses TRBV3-1 (or the pseudogene TRBV3-2) and TRBJ2-3, with D possibly matching TRBD2 (5 bases). Between the trimmed V and J ends, which lost 1 base and 3 bases, there was a span of 11 bases. The CDR3 covers 15 residues. Germline V lookup: CDR1 LGHDT, CDR2 YNNKEL (reference sequence). DNA of the CDR3: TGTGCCAGCAGCCAAGGCCGTACGGGGACAGATACGCAGTATTTT. It translates to CASSQGRTGTDTQYF.

The rearrangement joins TRBV21-1 to TRBJ1-6; the tabulated D call, TRBD1, remains unverified against the DNA. TRBV21-1 is a pseudogene segment. The CDR3 loop spans 19 amino acids. The CDR3 sequence is CASSKALAFVTFYNSPLHF. The DNA of the CDR3 is TGTGCCAGCAGCAAAGCGCTGGCTTTTGTTACCTTCTATAATTCACCCCTCCACTTT.

The chain combines TRBV4-1 with TRBJ1-5, with TRBD1 identical over 10 bases. The junction had 5 bases not matched to a gene; V was cut back by 1 base and J by 2 bases. Germline-derived CDR1 and CDR2 are MGHRA and YSYEKL. The CDR3 runs 17 residues. Here the CDR3 DNA reads TGCGCCAGCAGCCAAGTAATTGGGACAGGGGGCAATCAGCCCCAGCATTTT. Residues: CASSQVIGTGGNQPQHF.

This sequence joins TRBV5-1 and TRBJ2-5; D is undetermined. The germline CDR1 and CDR2 sequences are SGHRS and YFSETQ. This CDR3 spans 13 amino acids. Trimming took off 1 base at V and 6 bases at J, with 10 bases between the two ends. As DNA, the CDR3 is TGCGCCAGCAGCTTGTCGGGTTATCAGACCCAGTACTTC. This sequence encodes CASSLSGYQTQYF.